The rows below give T cell receptor beta chains drawn from one sample of a study of T cells in localized non-small cell lung cancer. TCRdb keeps only in-frame clones here, not all; method: immunoSEQ multiplex PCR. Here the sample spans around 16,000 clones, around 84% being singletons. Sample: peripheral blood, taken before any cancer treatment. These receptor sequences come from a male donor aged 60 or over with stage I lung adenocarcinoma. Each CDR3 is given with its conserved first and last residue. The order of the fields is clone size, V gene, J gene, D gene, CDR3 protein, CDR3 DNA. The D gene is left open where the match is weak. Part of the rows lack a size; the others show once, few, many or a class for expanded clones.

clone size: .; V gene: TRBV5-1; J gene: TRBJ2-3; D gene: TRBD2; CDR3 protein: CASGIAGGPQDTQYF; CDR3 DNA: TGCGCCAGCGGCATAGCGGGGGGGCCACAAGATACGCAGTATTTT
clone size: .; V gene: TRBV28; J gene: TRBJ1-2; D gene: .; CDR3 protein: CASSPQTGSGGSYTF; CDR3 DNA: TGTGCCAGCAGTCCGCAAACAGGATCGGGTGGAAGCTACACCTTC
clone size: .; V gene: TRBV28; J gene: TRBJ1-2; D gene: TRBD1; CDR3 protein: CASSLWDRMEFGYTF; CDR3 DNA: TGTGCCAGCAGTTTATGGGACAGGATGGAATTCGGCTACACCTTC
clone size: .; V gene: TRBV11-1; J gene: TRBJ1-2; D gene: .; CDR3 protein: CASSFSNYGYTF; CDR3 DNA: TGTGCCAGCAGCTTCAGTAACTATGGCTACACCTTC
clone size: .; V gene: TRBV28; J gene: TRBJ1-1; D gene: TRBD1; CDR3 protein: CASSLQGEETEAFF; CDR3 DNA: TGTGCCAGCAGCTTACAGGGGGAGGAAACTGAAGCTTTCTTT
clone size: .; V gene: TRBV6-5; J gene: TRBJ1-1; D gene: TRBD1; CDR3 protein: CASRGQGWTEAFF; CDR3 DNA: TGTGCCAGCAGGGGACAGGGGTGGACTGAAGCTTTCTTT
clone size: .; V gene: TRBV10-3; J gene: TRBJ2-2; D gene: .; CDR3 protein: CAISESAVTNTGELFF; CDR3 DNA: TGTGCCATCAGTGAGTCGGCGGTAACGAACACCGGGGAGCTGTTTTTT
clone size: .; V gene: TRBV4-1; J gene: TRBJ1-6; D gene: .; CDR3 protein: CASSQTKEARANSPLHF; CDR3 DNA: TGCGCCAGCAGCCAAACCAAGGAGGCTCGGGCTAATTCACCCCTCCACTTT
clone size: .; V gene: TRBV7-2; J gene: TRBJ2-7; D gene: TRBD1; CDR3 protein: CASSLGQAIPPYEQYF; CDR3 DNA: TGTGCCAGCAGCCTCGGACAGGCAATCCCTCCCTACGAGCAGTACTTC
clone size: .; V gene: TRBV6-9; J gene: TRBJ2-7; D gene: TRBD1; CDR3 protein: CASSYSGQGVSEQYF; CDR3 DNA: TGTGCCAGCAGTTACTCGGGACAGGGGGTCTCCGAGCAGTACTTC
clone size: .; V gene: TRBV6-1; J gene: TRBJ2-5; D gene: TRBD1; CDR3 protein: CASRLGQGGETQYF; CDR3 DNA: TGTGCCAGCAGACTTGGACAGGGGGGAGAGACCCAGTACTTC
clone size: .; V gene: TRBV2; J gene: TRBJ2-1; D gene: TRBD2; CDR3 protein: CASREVTSGGSEQFF; CDR3 DNA: TGTGCCAGCAGGGAGGTTACTAGCGGCGGGAGTGAGCAGTTCTTC
clone size: few; V gene: TRBV18; J gene: TRBJ1-1; D gene: .; CDR3 protein: CASSPRGGNTEAFF; CDR3 DNA: TGTGCCAGCTCACCACGAGGGGGGAACACTGAAGCTTTCTTT
clone size: .; V gene: TRBV7-9; J gene: TRBJ1-2; D gene: .; CDR3 protein: CASSLPGDGNYGYTF; CDR3 DNA: TGTGCCAGCAGCTTACCCGGGGACGGCAACTATGGCTACACCTTC
clone size: .; V gene: TRBV7-2; J gene: TRBJ2-5; D gene: .; CDR3 protein: CASSLEGGRPGTQYF; CDR3 DNA: TGTGCCAGCAGCTTAGAGGGGGGGCGCCCCGGGACCCAGTACTTC
clone size: few; V gene: TRBV13; J gene: TRBJ2-7; D gene: .; CDR3 protein: CASSSRGLPYEQYF; CDR3 DNA: TGTGCCAGCAGCTCTAGGGGATTACCCTACGAGCAGTACTTC
clone size: .; V gene: TRBV7-8; J gene: TRBJ1-2; D gene: .; CDR3 protein: CASSLYHTSYTF; CDR3 DNA: TGTGCCAGCAGCTTATATCACACCAGCTACACCTTC
clone size: .; V gene: TRBV9; J gene: TRBJ1-2; D gene: .; CDR3 protein: CASSVGGLTANYGYTF; CDR3 DNA: TGTGCCAGCAGCGTAGGAGGATTGACAGCAAACTATGGCTACACCTTC
clone size: .; V gene: TRBV7-9; J gene: TRBJ2-7; D gene: TRBD2; CDR3 protein: CASSHPPSGVYEQYF; CDR3 DNA: TGTGCCAGCAGCCACCCCCCTAGCGGGGTATACGAGCAGTACTTC
clone size: .; V gene: TRBV27; J gene: TRBJ2-5; D gene: TRBD2; CDR3 protein: CASSSKGAGEETQYF; CDR3 DNA: TGTGCCAGCAGTTCCAAAGGAGCGGGGGAGGAGACCCAGTACTTC
clone size: .; V gene: TRBV28; J gene: TRBJ2-6; D gene: TRBD1; CDR3 protein: CASSLATGGSGANVLTF; CDR3 DNA: TGTGCCAGCAGTTTAGCGACAGGGGGGTCTGGGGCCAACGTCCTGACTTTC
clone size: .; V gene: TRBV5-1; J gene: TRBJ2-5; D gene: TRBD1; CDR3 protein: CASRRQGSQETQYF; CDR3 DNA: TGCGCCAGCAGAAGACAGGGGAGCCAAGAGACCCAGTACTTC
clone size: .; V gene: TRBV27; J gene: TRBJ2-2; D gene: .; CDR3 protein: CASSPGGGRDTGELFF; CDR3 DNA: TGTGCCAGCAGCCCGGGTGGGGGCCGCGACACCGGGGAGCTGTTTTTT
clone size: once; V gene: TRBV30; J gene: TRBJ1-6; D gene: TRBD1; CDR3 protein: CAWGQGLESPLHF; CDR3 DNA: TGTGCCTGGGGACAGGGATTAGAGTCACCCCTCCACTTT
clone size: .; V gene: TRBV2; J gene: TRBJ2-6; D gene: .; CDR3 protein: CASSEHGEEGQTYSSGANVLTF; CDR3 DNA: TGTGCCAGCAGTGAACACGGAGAGGAGGGGCAGACATACTCCTCTGGGGCCAACGTCCTGACTTTC
clone size: .; V gene: TRBV7-6; J gene: TRBJ1-6; D gene: .; CDR3 protein: CASSLVPPGQNSPLHF; CDR3 DNA: TGTGCCAGCAGCTTAGTCCCTCCCGGACAAAATTCACCCCTCCACTTT
clone size: .; V gene: TRBV27; J gene: TRBJ2-7; D gene: TRBD2; CDR3 protein: CASRREGTLREQYF; CDR3 DNA: TGTGCCAGCAGAAGGGAGGGTACCCTCAGGGAGCAGTACTTC
clone size: .; V gene: TRBV18; J gene: TRBJ2-1; D gene: .; CDR3 protein: CASARGSRDNEQFF; CDR3 DNA: TGTGCCAGCGCAAGAGGGTCCCGGGACAATGAGCAGTTCTTC
clone size: .; V gene: TRBV27; J gene: TRBJ2-7; D gene: .; CDR3 protein: CASSLNRAGYEQYF; CDR3 DNA: TGTGCCAGCAGTTTGAACAGGGCGGGCTACGAGCAGTACTTC
clone size: .; V gene: TRBV6-6; J gene: TRBJ1-1; D gene: TRBD1; CDR3 protein: CASSGTHRGNTEAFF; CDR3 DNA: TGTGCCAGCAGCGGAACCCACAGGGGAAACACTGAAGCTTTCTTT
clone size: .; V gene: TRBV9; J gene: TRBJ1-5; D gene: TRBD1; CDR3 protein: CASSALGQDNQPQHF; CDR3 DNA: TGTGCCAGCAGCGCCCTTGGACAGGACAATCAGCCCCAGCATTTT
clone size: few; V gene: TRBV28; J gene: TRBJ2-7; D gene: TRBD1; CDR3 protein: CASERSGTALREQYF; CDR3 DNA: TGTGCCAGCGAGCGGTCCGGGACAGCCCTACGCGAGCAGTACTTC
clone size: .; V gene: TRBV19; J gene: TRBJ2-5; D gene: .; CDR3 protein: CASMDHYQETQYF; CDR3 DNA: TGTGCCAGTATGGACCATTACCAAGAGACCCAGTACTTC
clone size: .; V gene: TRBV4-2; J gene: TRBJ2-7; D gene: .; CDR3 protein: CASSPLPEIGYEQYF; CDR3 DNA: TGTGCCAGCAGCCCTCTCCCGGAAATAGGCTACGAGCAGTACTTC